This entry describes one TCR beta chain. The data were obtained in a study of control samples from healthy donors and cancer patients. Measured with immunoSEQ multiplex PCR; TCRdb has only the in-frame clones, and not every one. The sample consists of approximately 170,000 clones, roughly 92% of them appearing once. V shed 3 bases, J shed 6 bases, and the junction held 3 bases outside the gene matches. Per the germline V gene, CDR1 is SGHRS and CDR2 is YFSETQ. The CDR3 runs 13 residues. Sequencing input: blood. This chain connects TRBV5-1 to TRBJ1-2; 9 bases map to TRBD1. This clonotype was sampled from a young man in good health. CDR3 residues: CASSSGTGNGYTF. In DNA, the CDR3 is TGCGCCAGCAGCTCCGGGACAGGGAATGGCTACACCTTC.